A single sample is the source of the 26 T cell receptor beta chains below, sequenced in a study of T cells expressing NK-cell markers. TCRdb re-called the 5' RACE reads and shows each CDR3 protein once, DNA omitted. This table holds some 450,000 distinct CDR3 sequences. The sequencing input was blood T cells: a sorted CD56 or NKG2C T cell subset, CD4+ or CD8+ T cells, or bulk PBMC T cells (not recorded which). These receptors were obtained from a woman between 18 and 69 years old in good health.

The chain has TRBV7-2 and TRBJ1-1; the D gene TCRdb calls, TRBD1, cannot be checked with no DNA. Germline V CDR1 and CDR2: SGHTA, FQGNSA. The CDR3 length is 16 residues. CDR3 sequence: CASSLEDRDENTEAFF. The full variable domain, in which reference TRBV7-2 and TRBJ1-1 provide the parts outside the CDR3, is GAGVSQSPSNKVTEKGKDVELRCDPISGHTALYWYRQSLGQGLEFLIYFQGNSAPDKSGLPSDRFSAERTGGSVSTLTIQRTQQEDSAVYLCASSLEDRDENTEAFFGQGTRLTVV.

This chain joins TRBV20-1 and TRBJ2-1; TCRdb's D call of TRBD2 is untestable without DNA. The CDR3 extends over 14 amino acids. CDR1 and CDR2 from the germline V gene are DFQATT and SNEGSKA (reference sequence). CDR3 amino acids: CSARVAGGLDEQFF.

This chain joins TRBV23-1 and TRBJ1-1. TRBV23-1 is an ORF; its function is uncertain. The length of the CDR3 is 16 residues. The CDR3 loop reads CASRTDRRNMNTEAFF.

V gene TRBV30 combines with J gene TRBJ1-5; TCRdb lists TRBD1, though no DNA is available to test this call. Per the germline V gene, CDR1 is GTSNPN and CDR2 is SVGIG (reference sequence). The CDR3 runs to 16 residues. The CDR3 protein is CAWSPLRSGSNQPQHF.

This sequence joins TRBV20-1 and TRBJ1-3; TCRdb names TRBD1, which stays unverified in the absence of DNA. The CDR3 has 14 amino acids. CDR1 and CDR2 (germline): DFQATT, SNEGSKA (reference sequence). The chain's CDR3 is CSVESGKGGNTIYF.

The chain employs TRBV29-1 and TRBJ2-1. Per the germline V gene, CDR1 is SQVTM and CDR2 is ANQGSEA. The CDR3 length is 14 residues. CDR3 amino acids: CSVEATIAYNEQFF.

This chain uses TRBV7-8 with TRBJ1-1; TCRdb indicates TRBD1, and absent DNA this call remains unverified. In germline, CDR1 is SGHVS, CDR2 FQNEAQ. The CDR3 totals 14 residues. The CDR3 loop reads CASSSTGPNTEAFF.

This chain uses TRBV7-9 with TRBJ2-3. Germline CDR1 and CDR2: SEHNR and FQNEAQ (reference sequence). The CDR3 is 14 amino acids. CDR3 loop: CASSQTTSTDTQYF.

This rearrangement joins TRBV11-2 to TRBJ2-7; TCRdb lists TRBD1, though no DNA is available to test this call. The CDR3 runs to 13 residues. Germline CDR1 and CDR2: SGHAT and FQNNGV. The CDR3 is CASSLDRLAEQYF.

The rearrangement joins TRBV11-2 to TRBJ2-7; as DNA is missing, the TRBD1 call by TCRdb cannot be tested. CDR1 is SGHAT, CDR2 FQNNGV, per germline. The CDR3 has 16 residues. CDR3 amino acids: CASSLDRGPPLGEQYF.

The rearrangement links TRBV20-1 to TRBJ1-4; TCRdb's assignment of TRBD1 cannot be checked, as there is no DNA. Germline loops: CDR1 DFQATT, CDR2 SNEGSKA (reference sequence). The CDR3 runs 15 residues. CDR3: CSAPDRGSEGEKLFF.

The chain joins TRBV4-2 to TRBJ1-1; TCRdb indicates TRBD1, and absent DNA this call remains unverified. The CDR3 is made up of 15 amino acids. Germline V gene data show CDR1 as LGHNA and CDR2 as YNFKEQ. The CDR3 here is CASSQPGTLNTEAFF.

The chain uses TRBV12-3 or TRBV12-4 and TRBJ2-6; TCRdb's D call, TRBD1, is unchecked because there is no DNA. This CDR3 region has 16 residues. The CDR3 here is CASIDTGVTGANVLTF.

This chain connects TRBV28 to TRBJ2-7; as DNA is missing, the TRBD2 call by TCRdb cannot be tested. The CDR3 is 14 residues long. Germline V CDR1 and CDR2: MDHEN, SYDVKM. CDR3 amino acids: CASSSAGDLSEQYF.

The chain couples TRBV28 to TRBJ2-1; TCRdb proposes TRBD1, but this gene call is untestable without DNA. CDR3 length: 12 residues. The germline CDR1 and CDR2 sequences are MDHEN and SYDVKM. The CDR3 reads CASRTRYNEQFF.

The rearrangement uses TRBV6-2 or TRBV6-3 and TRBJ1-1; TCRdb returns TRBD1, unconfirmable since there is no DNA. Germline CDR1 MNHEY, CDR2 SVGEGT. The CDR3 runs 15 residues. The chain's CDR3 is CASSPVGWRSTEAFF.

The CDR3: CASSSPRNQPQHF. V and J are TRBV19 and TRBJ1-5. Germline CDR1 is LNHDA and CDR2 is SQIVND (reference sequence). CDR3 size: 13 residues.

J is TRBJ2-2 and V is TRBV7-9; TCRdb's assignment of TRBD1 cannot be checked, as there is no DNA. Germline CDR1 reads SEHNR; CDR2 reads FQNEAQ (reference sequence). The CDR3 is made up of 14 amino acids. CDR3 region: CASSPRKGSGELFF.

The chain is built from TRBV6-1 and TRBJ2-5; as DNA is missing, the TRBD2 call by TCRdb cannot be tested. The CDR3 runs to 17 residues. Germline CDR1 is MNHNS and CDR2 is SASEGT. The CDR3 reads CASSSPALAGIQETQYF.

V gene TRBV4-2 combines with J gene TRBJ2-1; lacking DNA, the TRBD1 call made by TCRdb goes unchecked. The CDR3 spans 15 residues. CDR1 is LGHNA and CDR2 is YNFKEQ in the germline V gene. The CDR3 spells CASSQPGQDYNEQFF.

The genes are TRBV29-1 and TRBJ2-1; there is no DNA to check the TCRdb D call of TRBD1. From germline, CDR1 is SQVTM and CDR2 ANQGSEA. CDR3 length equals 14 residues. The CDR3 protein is CSVARGSSYNEQFF.

The CDR3 reads CASRAGTGAITDTQYF. This chain joins TRBV6-2 or TRBV6-3 and TRBJ2-3; TCRdb returns TRBD1, unconfirmable since there is no DNA. The CDR3 length is 16 residues. Germline V gene sequence: CDR1 MNHEY, CDR2 SVGEGT.

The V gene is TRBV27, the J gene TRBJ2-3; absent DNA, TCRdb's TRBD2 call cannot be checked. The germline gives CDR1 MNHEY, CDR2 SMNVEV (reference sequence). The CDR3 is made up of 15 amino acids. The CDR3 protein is CASSSPLAGTDTQYF.

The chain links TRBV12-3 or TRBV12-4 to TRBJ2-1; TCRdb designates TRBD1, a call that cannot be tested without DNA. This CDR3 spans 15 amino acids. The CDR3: CASSPRGFYVNEQFF.

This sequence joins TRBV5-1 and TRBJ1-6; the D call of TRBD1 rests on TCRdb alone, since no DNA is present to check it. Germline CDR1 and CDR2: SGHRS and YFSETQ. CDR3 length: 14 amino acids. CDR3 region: CASSIGQGNSPLHF.

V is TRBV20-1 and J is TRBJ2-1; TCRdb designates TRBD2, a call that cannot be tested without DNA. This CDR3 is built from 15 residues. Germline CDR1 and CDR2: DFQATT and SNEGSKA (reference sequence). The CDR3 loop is CSAPRTSGGGNEQFF.